This T cell receptor beta chain was obtained from a study of Graves' ophthalmopathy and Graves' hyperthyroidism. The wider study: Ahead of any treatment, peripheral blood was obtained at the initial diagnosis.

CDR1 is MNHEY and CDR2 is SVGEGT in the germline V gene. This CDR3 spans 12 amino acids. V dropped 2 bases and J dropped 6 bases, with 7 bases sitting between them. Amplified TCR beta CDR3 regions were obtained using RNA transcripts as template. Second-round multiplex PCR came after first-round RT-PCR with HTBI primers. Via MiXCR, TCRdb re-called the multiplex PCR reads, giving one row per CDR3 protein. The sample consists of under 350,000 distinct CDR3 sequences, about 17% of them appearing once. Thyroid ultrasound, orbital computed tomography, TRAb, serum thyroxine and clinical symptoms formed the basis of diagnosis. Study results and limitations: Most thyroid-expanded clonotypes exceeding 0.001 frequency were also found in blood.

This clonotype has at least ten counts. Its antigen is still unknown. The gene calls are TRBV6-2 or TRBV6-3 and TRBJ1-1; D ambiguous. Input material: peripheral blood. The sequence came from an adult man with Graves' ophthalmopathy. The DNA of the CDR3 is TGTGCCAGCAGTTACGGGTCGCCTGAAGCTTTCTTT. Translating it yields CASSYGSPEAFF.